These 30 T cell receptor beta chains originate from one sample sequenced in a study of T cell repertoires in cytomegalovirus infection. Using its own MiXCR run on the reads, TCRdb lists one record per CDR3 protein. The sample lists about half a million distinct CDR3 sequences, more than 30% occurring once. Antigen specificity for these receptors is unknown. The source was cultured PBMCs, collected from culture after CMV antigen stimulation. These receptor sequences come from a human donor in good health (CMV status not recorded). Some clones in this sample may be carry-over from other donors' samples.

The rearrangement links TRBV6-5 to TRBJ2-3; TRBD2 aligns across 11 bases. Germline V gene sequence: CDR1 MNHEY, CDR2 SVGAGI. Trimming removed 6 bases from V and 6 bases from J; junction bases left unmatched: 5. CDR3 length: 14 amino acids. CDR3: CASRLAGGGDTQYF. The CDR3 nucleotides are TGTGCCAGCAGGCTAGCGGGAGGTGGGGATACGCAGTATTTT.

This clonotype turned up a few times. The chain employs TRBV7-2 and TRBJ2-2, with D perhaps TRBD2 (5 bases). Germline V lookup: CDR1 SGHTA, CDR2 FQGNSA. The CDR3 totals 13 residues. The V and J ends lost 5 bases and 5 bases respectively, with 9 bases between them. The CDR3 DNA reads as TGTGCCAGCAGCCGACGCGGGACCGGGGAGCTGTTTTTT. Its translation is CASSRRGTGELFF.

The chain carries TRBV6-1 and TRBJ2-2; 11 nucleotides align to TRBD2. The J segment lost 7 bases and the V segment lost 7 bases, leaving 11 bases of the junction unmatched. CDR1 and CDR2 (germline): MNHNS, SASEGT. The CDR3 is 16 amino acids. This CDR3 is CASNKLAGVLGGELFF. DNA of the CDR3: TGTGCCAGCAACAAACTAGCGGGAGTCCTAGGCGGGGAGCTGTTTTTT.

The genes are TRBV4-1 and TRBJ2-5; D remains ambiguous. There are 16 residues in the CDR3. The V gene lost 0 bases and the J gene lost 2 bases, with 13 bases spanning the gap. Germline CDR1 and CDR2: MGHRA and YSYEKL. The CDR3 region is CASSQDNLPGQETQYF. DNA for the CDR3: TGCGCCAGCAGCCAAGATAACCTCCCAGGTCAAGAGACCCAGTACTTC.

J is TRBJ2-1 and V is TRBV7-3, with 8 bases aligning to TRBD2. V shed 4 bases and J 8 bases; nucleotides not matched to a gene: 10. This CDR3 has 15 amino acids. Germline lookup yields CDR1 SGHTA and CDR2 FQGTGA. This CDR3 is CASSSSGSSSYEQFF. The DNA of the CDR3 is TGTGCCAGCAGCTCCAGCGGGAGTTCCAGTTATGAGCAGTTCTTC.

V usage is TRBV24-1 and J usage is TRBJ2-2; D is unclear. V lost 1 base and J 8 bases, leaving 7 bases between the germline ends. CDR1 KGHDR and CDR2 SFDVKD come from the germline V gene. The CDR3 sequence is 13 residues long. The CDR3 sequence is CATSDLNVGELFF. Here the CDR3 DNA reads TGTGCCACCAGTGATTTAAACGTGGGGGAGCTGTTTTTT.

The chain employs TRBV10-3 and TRBJ2-2, with D perhaps TRBD1 (6 bases). This CDR3 region has 15 residues. Germline V gene data show CDR1 as ENHRY and CDR2 as SYGVKD. V was pared by 2 bases and J by 0 bases, with 7 bases between. CDR3 region: CAISEGDTNTGELFF. The CDR3 DNA reads as TGTGCCATCAGTGAGGGGGACACGAACACCGGGGAGCTGTTTTTT.

This clonotype has just a few counts. The genes are TRBV28 and TRBJ2-7, with 12 bases that match TRBD2. The length of the CDR3 is 18 residues. Germline CDR1 MDHEN, CDR2 SYDVKM. The ends lost 1 base at V and 3 bases at J; junction bases unmatched: 10. CDR3 coding DNA: TGTGCCAGCAGTTTATTCCTTTCGACTAGCGGGAGATACTACGAGCAGTACTTC. Translated: CASSLFLSTSGRYYEQYF.

This sequence joins TRBV11-2 and TRBJ2-1; 10 positions agree with TRBD1. Germline V gene data show CDR1 as SGHAT and CDR2 as FQNNGV. CDR3 size: 17 residues. With V trimmed by 3 bases and J by 0 bases, 5 bases remained unmatched. CDR3 sequence (DNA): TGTGCCAGCAGCTTGGACAGGGGGTTGAGCTCCTACAATGAGCAGTTCTTC. Amino acid sequence: CASSLDRGLSSYNEQFF.

The chain uses TRBV9 and TRBJ2-2, with D possibly matching TRBD2 (5 bases). CDR3 size: 14 residues. The V gene's germline CDR1 is SGDLS and CDR2 YYNGEE. The V and J ends lost 0 bases and 9 bases respectively, with 12 bases between them. CDR3 nucleotides: TGTGCCAGCAGCGTAGAAGTGAGGGTCTGGGAGCTGTTTTTT. As protein: CASSVEVRVWELFF.

V is TRBV7-2 and J is TRBJ2-3; 15 bases line up with TRBD2. V was clipped by 6 bases and J by 8 bases; unmatched bases: 12. The germline gives CDR1 SGHTA, CDR2 FQGNSA. The CDR3 covers 17 residues. Here the CDR3 reads CASRKRTSGGGSGTQYF. Here the CDR3 DNA reads TGTGCCAGCAGGAAACGGACTAGCGGGGGGGGTTCCGGTACGCAGTATTTT.

The chain links TRBV4-3 to TRBJ1-2; 12 bases align to TRBD1. Germline V lookup: CDR1 LGHNA, CDR2 YSLEER. J lost 7 bases, V lost 0 bases, and 3 bases had no gene match. CDR3 length: 15 residues. The DNA of the CDR3 is TGCGCCAGCAGCCAAGATGGGGACAGGGGGCTTGGCTACACCTTC. Translated: CASSQDGDRGLGYTF.

This clonotype has a count of ten or more. This rearrangement joins TRBV7-8 to TRBJ2-1; 7 bases agree with TRBD2. Trimming cost V 5 bases and J 2 bases; bases outside gene matches: 9. The CDR3 length is 16 residues. Germline-derived CDR1 and CDR2 are SGHVS and FQNEAQ. Written as DNA, the CDR3 is TGTGCCAGCAGCCAAACTCGAGCGGGAACCTACAATGAGCAGTTCTTC. Residues: CASSQTRAGTYNEQFF.

This clonotype has more than one count but fewer than ten. The chain employs TRBV7-2 and TRBJ1-5, with 9 bases aligning to TRBD1. V shed 4 bases, J shed 9 bases, and the junction held 13 bases outside the gene matches. This CDR3 has 16 residues. Germline CDR1 is SGHTA and CDR2 is FQGNSA. CDR3 sequence (DNA): TGTGCCAGCAGCTCGCCGGGACAGGGTGTTGTTAGGCCCCAGCATTTT. The encoded protein is CASSSPGQGVVRPQHF.

The sample holds a few counts of this clonotype. CDR3 sequence reads: CASSSRVEGEQYF. The CDR3 DNA reads TGTGCCAGCAGCTCGAGGGTGGAAGGGGAGCAGTACTTC. The V and J genes are TRBV28 and TRBJ2-7; perhaps TRBD2 as D (5 bases). The ends were cut back, 6 bases at V and 7 bases at J, with 16 bases in the middle. The germline CDR1 and CDR2 sequences are MDHEN and SYDVKM. The CDR3 is 13 amino acids.

Only a few counts were recorded for this clonotype. This rearrangement joins TRBV7-6 to TRBJ2-7; 11 positions agree with TRBD2. Germline-derived CDR1 and CDR2 are SGHVS and FNYEAQ. The CDR3 contains 17 residues. Unmatched junction bases numbered 11, after V lost 5 bases and J lost 2 bases. The CDR3 sequence is CASSETLAGGPPYEQYF. The CDR3 DNA sequence: TGTGCCAGCAGCGAAACTCTAGCGGGAGGACCCCCCTACGAGCAGTACTTC. Full variable domain (rest looked up from reference TRBV7-6 and TRBJ2-7): GAGVSQSPRYKVTKRGQDVALRCDPISGHVSLYWYRQALGQGPEFLTYFNYEAQQDKSGLPNDRFSAERPEGSISTLTIQRTEQRDSAMYRCASSETLAGGPPYEQYFGPGTRLTVT.

The chain joins TRBV12-3 or TRBV12-4 to TRBJ2-6; D unclear. V lost 7 bases and J 0 bases, leaving 13 bases between the germline ends. The CDR3 runs 16 residues. For the CDR3, the DNA is TGTGCCAGCATTATTCGTCCTGGCTCTGGGGCCAACGTCCTGACTTTC. Protein sequence: CASIIRPGSGANVLTF.

This clonotype has more than one count but fewer than ten. J is TRBJ1-1 and V is TRBV12-3 or TRBV12-4; 10 bases fit TRBD1. The V and J ends lost 5 bases and 10 bases, in that order; junction bases with no gene match: 10. This CDR3 is 14 amino acids long. The chain's CDR3 is CASSQPGQGYGAFF. The CDR3 region has the DNA TGTGCCAGCAGTCAGCCGGGACAGGGGTACGGAGCTTTCTTT.

This clonotype has more than one count but fewer than ten. The chain has TRBV19 and TRBJ1-4, with a weak D call TRBD1 (5 bases). Per germline, CDR1 LNHDA and CDR2 SQIVND (reference sequence). Trimming took 10 bases from V and 7 from J, leaving 19 bases between them. The length of the CDR3 is 14 residues. The CDR3 coding sequence is TGTGCCACCCAACCGGGACGCTGGAGTGAAAAACTGTTTTTT. Translation: CATQPGRWSEKLFF.

This rearrangement joins TRBV28 to TRBJ2-1; no clear D gene. CDR1 and CDR2 from the germline V gene are MDHEN and SYDVKM. V lost 5 bases and J lost 10, with 18 bases in between. The CDR3 spans 14 residues. The CDR3, as DNA: TGTGCCAGCAGTCCTCCCGTTTGGGCGTCGGAGCAGTTCTTC. Encoded protein: CASSPPVWASEQFF.

The genes are TRBV28 and TRBJ2-3; 8 bases match TRBD2. CDR1 MDHEN and CDR2 SYDVKM come from the germline V gene. Losses at the gene ends were 3 bases for V and 0 bases for J; bases not matched to a gene: 5. The CDR3 runs 16 residues. The chain's CDR3 is CASSLLLAASTDTQYF. DNA of the CDR3: TGTGCCAGCAGTTTGTTACTAGCGGCTAGCACAGATACGCAGTATTTT.

CDR3 sequence reads: CATSRDLWYEQFF. For the CDR3, the DNA is TGTGCCACCAGCAGAGATCTGTGGTATGAGCAGTTCTTC. This sequence joins TRBV15 and TRBJ2-1; D ambiguous. CDR3 size: 13 residues. V lost 0 bases and J 8 bases, leaving 8 bases between the germline ends. Looked up from germline, CDR1 is LNHNV and CDR2 is YYDKDF (reference sequence).

The chain recombines TRBV12-5 with TRBJ2-7; no reliable D call. The germline gives CDR1 LGHNT, CDR2 FRNRAP. This CDR3 is 12 amino acids long. V lost 1 base and J 2 bases, leaving 3 bases between the germline ends. The CDR3, as DNA: TGTGCTAGTGGTTTGGGTACCTACGAGCAGTACGTC. Protein product: CASGLGTYEQYV.

The chain employs TRBV5-6 and TRBJ2-3, with D uncertain. The CDR3 consists of 15 residues. Germline V gives CDR1 SGHDT, CDR2 YYEEEE. V was cut by 4 bases and J by 0 bases, with 12 bases left in between. This chain's CDR3 is CASSVGTTSTDTQYF. The CDR3, as DNA: TGTGCCAGCAGCGTGGGTACGACTAGCACAGATACGCAGTATTTT.

This sequence joins TRBV20-1 and TRBJ2-3, with 8 bases lining up with TRBD2. This CDR3 region has 13 residues. In germline, CDR1 is DFQATT, CDR2 SNEGSKA (reference sequence). The J segment lost 2 bases and the V segment lost 8 bases, leaving 6 bases of the junction unmatched. CDR3 region: CSPTAGVTDTQYF. The CDR3, as DNA: TGCAGTCCGACAGCGGGAGTCACAGATACGCAGTATTTT.

The J gene is TRBJ2-7, the V gene TRBV20-1; unclear D gene. V shed 1 base and J shed 2 bases, with 12 bases lying between them. The CDR3 is made up of 14 amino acids. Germline CDR1 reads DFQATT; CDR2 reads SNEGSKA (reference sequence). The CDR3 loop is CSARALTEPYEQYV. DNA of the CDR3: TGCAGTGCTAGAGCCCTCACAGAGCCCTACGAGCAGTACGTC.

The chain recombines TRBV27 with TRBJ2-7; no definite D call. The germline V gene encodes CDR1 MNHEY and CDR2 SMNVEV (reference sequence). CDR3 length equals 15 residues. The V end was cut by 2 bases, the J end by 0 bases, with 11 bases between. The CDR3 protein is CASSLVDGDSYEQYV. CDR3 sequence (DNA): TGTGCCAGCAGTTTAGTGGACGGAGACTCCTACGAGCAGTACGTC.

This clonotype was found a few times. J is TRBJ2-1 and V is TRBV29-1; TRBD2 matches at 11 bases. Germline CDR1 reads SQVTM; CDR2 reads ANQGSEA. After removal of 6 bases from V and 0 bases from J, the junction contained 7 bases not matched to a gene. The CDR3 sequence is 16 residues long. This chain's CDR3 is CSVLAGGPLSYNEQFF. CDR3 in DNA: TGCAGCGTCCTAGCGGGAGGCCCTCTCTCCTACAATGAGCAGTTCTTC.

This clonotype was seen only a few times. Written as DNA, the CDR3 is TGCAGTGCCCTTCTCGGGATTGCAGATACGCAGTATTTT. It encodes CSALLGIADTQYF. V is TRBV20-1 and J is TRBJ2-3, with a tentative D call TRBD2 (5 bases). With 6 bases removed from V and 4 bases from J, the gap between germline ends came to 14 bases. Germline V gene lookup returns CDR1 DFQATT and CDR2 SNEGSKA (reference sequence). This CDR3 region has 13 residues.

This chain joins TRBV5-1 and TRBJ2-7, with D perhaps TRBD2 (5 bases). V was cut by 5 bases and J by 3 bases, with 15 bases left in between. Germline V gene sequence: CDR1 SGHRS, CDR2 YFSETQ. This CDR3 is built from 14 residues. The CDR3 DNA reads as TGCGCCAGCAGAGCGGTACCCGCAGACTACGAGCAGTACGTC. The encoded protein is CASRAVPADYEQYV.